A selection of T cell receptor beta chains follows, all from one sample in a study of post-analysis software for immune sequencing data. TCRdb independently ran MiXCR on the PCR reads; one entry per CDR3 protein. In the table there are about 560,000 distinct CDR3 sequences, 44% of which are singletons. Input material: blood. The receptors were sampled from a girl under 18 with multiple sclerosis. The conserved cysteine and the conserved F or W are not part of the CDR3 here. D genes are given only for firm matches.

>TRBJ2-3|TRBV15|.
ATSRGLTDTQY
>TRBJ1-5|TRBV6-1|.
ASSEDPGGTVTRPQH
>TRBJ1-2|TRBV20-1|.
SAAGSEGYT
>TRBJ2-1|TRBV7-9|.
ASRFWGDEQF
>TRBJ2-1|TRBV11-2|.
ASSLGRGRDAYNEQF
>TRBJ2-7|TRBV5-5|TRBD1
ASSYPGQGAYEQY
>TRBJ1-6|TRBV5-5|.
ASSHPQGSYNSPLH
>TRBJ2-5|TRBV2|TRBD2
ASSEEGLAGLQETQY
>TRBJ2-7|TRBV20-1|.
SARDRAIARYEQY
>TRBJ1-1|TRBV3-1|.
ASSQEGWMNTEAF
>TRBJ2-7|TRBV12-3/TRBV12-4|.
ASSIGQFYEQY
>TRBJ1-1|TRBV2|TRBD1
ASIRGRTEAF
>TRBJ1-4|TRBV5-4|TRBD1
ASSFDRGNEKLF
>TRBJ1-4|TRBV10-3|TRBD1
AISETGDGKLF
>TRBJ2-5|TRBV4-1|TRBD2
ASSPARGGFQETQY
>TRBJ1-1|TRBV12-3/TRBV12-4|.
ASRNQGIGF
>TRBJ2-1|TRBV5-1|.
ASSLVASPGVEQF
>TRBJ1-5|TRBV4-2|TRBD1
ASSQGPSGTGGDGQPQH
>TRBJ2-7|TRBV29-1|TRBD2
SGLTSGRPDEQY
>TRBJ2-5|TRBV6-5|TRBD2
ASRGTSGRAPNEQY
>TRBJ2-7|TRBV5-1|.
ASSYYEGKEQY
>.|TRBV28|TRBD2
ARSPSPTSGSYEQY
>TRBJ2-3|TRBV7-2|.
ASSKGPTTDTQY
>TRBJ1-5|TRBV5-5|.
ASSLAPGSNQPQH
>TRBJ2-1|TRBV7-3|TRBD1
ASSRTGGSYEQF
>TRBJ1-2|TRBV20-1|.
SAVLQDSWTSGST
>TRBJ2-7|TRBV12-3/TRBV12-4|.
ASSLSGYEQY
>TRBJ2-3|TRBV7-2|.
ASSLVVRGNTQY
>TRBJ1-2|TRBV20-1|.
SASQGYT
>TRBJ2-7|TRBV6-1|TRBD1
ASSRPGQSQY
>TRBJ2-5|TRBV19|.
ASSPFAGPQETQY
>TRBJ1-2|TRBV13|.
ASSSSYRGDYGYT
>TRBJ2-2|TRBV20-1|.
SARGGVNTGELF
>TRBJ2-1|TRBV2|TRBD1
ASNGQGADEQF
>TRBJ1-4|TRBV4-1|.
ASSQGGFATNERLF
>TRBJ2-1|TRBV7-8|.
ASSPKGGGPQVQF
>TRBJ2-5|TRBV5-4|.
ASSPGLMKETQY
>TRBJ1-2|TRBV12-3/TRBV12-4|TRBD1
ASIKGAEGYT
>TRBJ2-5|TRBV12-3/TRBV12-4|.
ASSFHPGAVTQY
>TRBJ2-3|TRBV27|.
ASSFRDLSTDTQY
>TRBJ1-2|TRBV20-1|TRBD1
SARSPGQSYGYT
>TRBJ1-2|TRBV28|.
ASSPSDRIYGYT
>TRBJ2-1|TRBV4-1|.
ASSPAGSWNNEQF
>TRBJ2-1|TRBV20-1|TRBD1
SARKMGTGGSYNEQF
>TRBJ2-5|TRBV5-1|TRBD2
ASSLSTSGGPEKTQY
>TRBJ2-3|TRBV4-1|.
ASSGVGLSTDTQY
>TRBJ1-5|TRBV20-1|.
SARGDANQPQH
>TRBJ1-2|TRBV6-4|TRBD1
ASSDSGTGTPYGYT
>TRBJ2-1|TRBV20-1|.
SARDIRGPTYSEQF
>TRBJ2-1|TRBV12-3/TRBV12-4|.
ASTSRGWDNEQF
>TRBJ2-3|TRBV30|TRBD1
ARGTGGSDTQY
>TRBJ2-7|TRBV29-1|TRBD1
SVEAGGVPEQY